This T cell receptor beta chain comes out of a study of Graves' ophthalmopathy and Graves' hyperthyroidism. Background on the study: Peripheral blood sampling preceded any treatment and occurred at initial diagnosis.

The sample holds many counts of this clonotype. RNA transcripts were the source from which TCR beta CDR3 regions were amplified. Following a first-round RT-PCR that used HTBI primers, a second-round multiplex PCR was carried out. TCRdb itself ran the multiplex PCR reads through MiXCR, one entry per CDR3 protein. Of about 400,000 distinct CDR3 sequences in the sample, under 25% were seen once. The V end was cut by 1 base, the J end by 5 bases, with 11 bases between. Germline-derived CDR1 and CDR2 are SEHNR and FQNEAQ (reference sequence). The CDR3 spans 14 residues. PBMCs were isolated from an approximately 10 ml sample of fresh peripheral blood.

The chain carries TRBV7-9 and TRBJ2-5; D remains unclear. The source of this sequence is a woman aged 18-29 years with stable Graves' hyperthyroidism. The sample comprised peripheral blood. CDR3 sequence reads: CASSLGVLGETQYF. DNA of the CDR3: TGTGCCAGCAGCTTAGGAGTCTTGGGGGAGACCCAGTACTTC.